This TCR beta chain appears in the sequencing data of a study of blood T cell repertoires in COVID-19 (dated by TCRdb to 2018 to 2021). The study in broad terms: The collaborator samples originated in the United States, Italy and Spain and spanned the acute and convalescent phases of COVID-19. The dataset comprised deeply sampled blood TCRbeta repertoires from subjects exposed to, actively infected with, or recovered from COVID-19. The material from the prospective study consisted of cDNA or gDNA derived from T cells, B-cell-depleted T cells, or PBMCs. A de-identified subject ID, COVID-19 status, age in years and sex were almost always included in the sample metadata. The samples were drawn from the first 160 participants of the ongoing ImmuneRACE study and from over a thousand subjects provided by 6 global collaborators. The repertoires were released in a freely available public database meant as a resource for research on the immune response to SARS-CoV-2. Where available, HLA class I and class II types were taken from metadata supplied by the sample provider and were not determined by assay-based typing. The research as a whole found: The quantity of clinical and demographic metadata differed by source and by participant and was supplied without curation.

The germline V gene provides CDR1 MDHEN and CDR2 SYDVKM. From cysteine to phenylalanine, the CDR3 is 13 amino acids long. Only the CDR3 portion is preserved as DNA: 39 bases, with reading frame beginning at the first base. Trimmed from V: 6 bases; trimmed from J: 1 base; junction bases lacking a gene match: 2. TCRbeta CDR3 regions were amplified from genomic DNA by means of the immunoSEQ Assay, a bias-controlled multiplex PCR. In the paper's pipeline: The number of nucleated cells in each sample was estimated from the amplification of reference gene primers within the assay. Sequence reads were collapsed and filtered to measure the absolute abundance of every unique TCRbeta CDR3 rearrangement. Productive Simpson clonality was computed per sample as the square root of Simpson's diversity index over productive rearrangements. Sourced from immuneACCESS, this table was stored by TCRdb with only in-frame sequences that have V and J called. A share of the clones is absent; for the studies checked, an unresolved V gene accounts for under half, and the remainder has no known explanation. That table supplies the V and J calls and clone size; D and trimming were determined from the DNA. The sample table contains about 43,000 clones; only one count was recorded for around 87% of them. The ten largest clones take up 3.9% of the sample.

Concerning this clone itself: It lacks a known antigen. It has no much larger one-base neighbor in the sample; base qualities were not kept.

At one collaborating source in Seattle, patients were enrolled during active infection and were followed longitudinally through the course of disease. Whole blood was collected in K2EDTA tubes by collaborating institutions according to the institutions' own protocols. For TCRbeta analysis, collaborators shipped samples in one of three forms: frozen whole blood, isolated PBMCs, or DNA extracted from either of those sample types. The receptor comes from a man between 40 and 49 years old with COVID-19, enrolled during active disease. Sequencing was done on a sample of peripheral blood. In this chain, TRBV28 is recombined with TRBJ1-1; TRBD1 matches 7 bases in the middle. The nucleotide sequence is TGTGCCAGCAGATCAGGGGGGAACACTGAAGCTTTCTTT. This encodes CASRSGGNTEAFF.